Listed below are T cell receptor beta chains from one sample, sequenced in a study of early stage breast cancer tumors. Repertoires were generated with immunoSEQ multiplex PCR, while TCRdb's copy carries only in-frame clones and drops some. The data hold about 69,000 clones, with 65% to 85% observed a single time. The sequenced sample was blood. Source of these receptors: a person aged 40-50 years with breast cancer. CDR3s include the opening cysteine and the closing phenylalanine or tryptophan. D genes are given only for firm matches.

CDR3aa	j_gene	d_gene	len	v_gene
CASCLALSGNEQFF	TRBJ2-1	.	14	TRBV5-1
CATGTSGLREQFF	TRBJ2-1	TRBD2	13	TRBV19
CAWRTGTGIRNEQFF	TRBJ2-1	TRBD1	15	TRBV30
CASSLALYQGSNQPQHF	TRBJ1-5	.	17	TRBV7-2
CSGGDSEAFF	TRBJ1-1	TRBD1	10	TRBV29-1
CASSDGRYGPEAFF	TRBJ1-1	.	14	TRBV25-1
CATSRHRDRLNSNQPQHF	TRBJ1-5	TRBD1	18	TRBV15
CASSFQGQGYNEQFF	TRBJ2-1	TRBD1	15	TRBV7-9
CASSLGLADYNEQFF	TRBJ2-1	TRBD2	15	TRBV7-8
CASSQEGVGDNQPQHF	TRBJ1-5	.	16	TRBV4-2
CASSLDPSSETQYF	TRBJ2-5	.	14	TRBV7-3
CASSWGRRGNQPQHF	TRBJ1-5	TRBD1	15	TRBV28
CASSAWTGVNQPQHF	TRBJ1-5	TRBD1	15	TRBV19
CASSKHSLFLGLWGQPQHF	TRBJ1-5	.	19	TRBV21-1
CASSPDAGELFF	TRBJ2-2	.	12	TRBV18
CASSQRQLNTGELFF	TRBJ2-2	.	15	TRBV4-1